This is a list of T cell receptor beta chains from one sample in a study of blood T cell repertoires in COVID-19. Sequencing used immunoSEQ multiplex PCR; TCRdb keeps in-frame clones, though not all of them. The sample yields 290,000 or so clones, roughly nine tenths seen once. Sample: peripheral blood. The receptors were sampled from a young woman with COVID-19, enrolled during active disease. The CDR3 runs from the conserved cysteine through the conserved F or W. The D gene is left open where the match is weak. Part of the rows lack a size; the others show once, few, many or a class for expanded clones.

d_gene: .
abundance: .
j_gene: TRBJ1-4
v_gene: TRBV5-1
CDR3aa: CASSLATVQGTTNEKLFF
CDR3nt: TGCGCCAGCAGCTTGGCAACGGTCCAGGGAACAACTAATGAAAAACTGTTTTTT

d_gene: .
abundance: .
j_gene: TRBJ1-1
v_gene: TRBV27
CDR3aa: CASSLSAGTEAFF
CDR3nt: TGTGCCAGCAGTTTAAGTGCAGGCACTGAAGCTTTCTTT

d_gene: .
abundance: .
j_gene: TRBJ2-3
v_gene: TRBV18
CDR3aa: CASSPLANTDTQYF
CDR3nt: TGTGCCAGCTCACCACTTGCTAACACAGATACGCAGTATTTT

d_gene: TRBD2
abundance: .
j_gene: TRBJ2-7
v_gene: TRBV19
CDR3aa: CASSIAAAGGNEQYF
CDR3nt: TGTGCCAGTAGTATAGCCGCAGCGGGGGGCAACGAGCAGTACTTC

d_gene: .
abundance: .
j_gene: TRBJ1-2
v_gene: TRBV5-1
CDR3aa: CASSPRQGGYGYTF
CDR3nt: TGCGCCAGCAGCCCCCGTCAGGGAGGATATGGCTACACCTTC

d_gene: .
abundance: .
j_gene: TRBJ1-4
v_gene: TRBV6-5
CDR3aa: CASTRGDLEKLFF
CDR3nt: TGTGCCAGCACCCGGGGGGACCTTGAAAAACTGTTTTTT

d_gene: .
abundance: .
j_gene: TRBJ2-1
v_gene: TRBV6-5
CDR3aa: CASSYPGGNNEQFF
CDR3nt: TGTGCCAGCAGTTACCCAGGGGGGAACAATGAGCAGTTCTTC

d_gene: .
abundance: .
j_gene: TRBJ1-3
v_gene: TRBV30
CDR3aa: CAWSRGSGNTIYF
CDR3nt: TGTGCCTGGAGTAGGGGGAGTGGAAACACCATATATTTT

d_gene: .
abundance: .
j_gene: TRBJ2-2
v_gene: TRBV6-4
CDR3aa: CASSRSYRNTGELFF
CDR3nt: TGTGCCAGCAGCCGATCCTATAGGAACACCGGGGAGCTGTTTTTT

d_gene: .
abundance: once
j_gene: TRBJ1-2
v_gene: TRBV19
CDR3aa: CASSTQTYNYGYTF
CDR3nt: TGTGCCAGTAGCACCCAAACCTATAACTATGGCTACACCTTC

d_gene: TRBD1
abundance: .
j_gene: TRBJ2-1
v_gene: TRBV28
CDR3aa: CASNDGDSYNEQFF
CDR3nt: TGTGCCAGCAACGACGGGGACAGTTACAATGAGCAGTTCTTC

d_gene: .
abundance: .
j_gene: TRBJ1-4
v_gene: TRBV5-6
CDR3aa: CASSQWWGGEEKLFF
CDR3nt: TGTGCCAGCAGCCAGTGGTGGGGGGGCGAGGAAAAACTGTTTTTT

d_gene: .
abundance: .
j_gene: TRBJ2-7
v_gene: TRBV5-8
CDR3aa: CASSLGGMAGTYEQYF
CDR3nt: TGTGCCAGCAGCTTGGGGGGGATGGCGGGAACCTACGAGCAGTACTTC

d_gene: .
abundance: .
j_gene: TRBJ2-2
v_gene: TRBV27
CDR3aa: CASSLQYTGELFF
CDR3nt: TGTGCCAGCAGTTTACAGTACACCGGGGAGCTGTTTTTT

d_gene: TRBD1
abundance: .
j_gene: TRBJ1-2
v_gene: TRBV27
CDR3aa: CASSPRDSPLYGYTF
CDR3nt: TGTGCCAGCAGTCCCCGGGACAGCCCTCTCTATGGCTACACCTTC

d_gene: TRBD2
abundance: .
j_gene: TRBJ2-7
v_gene: TRBV27
CDR3aa: CASSFKGLGYEQYF
CDR3nt: TGTGCCAGCAGTTTCAAGGGACTAGGTTACGAGCAGTACTTC

d_gene: .
abundance: .
j_gene: TRBJ1-1
v_gene: TRBV7-9
CDR3aa: CASRRTEPENTEAFF
CDR3nt: TGTGCCAGCAGACGGACAGAGCCCGAGAACACTGAAGCTTTCTTT

d_gene: .
abundance: once
j_gene: TRBJ2-3
v_gene: TRBV5-1
CDR3aa: CASSAYSGHTDTQYF
CDR3nt: TGCGCCAGCAGCGCGTATAGCGGACACACAGATACGCAGTATTTT

d_gene: TRBD1
abundance: .
j_gene: TRBJ2-3
v_gene: TRBV11-2
CDR3aa: CASSSRQGRRISDTQYF
CDR3nt: TGTGCCAGCAGCTCTAGACAGGGGCGCCGTATTTCAGATACGCAGTATTTT

d_gene: .
abundance: .
j_gene: TRBJ2-2
v_gene: TRBV7-6
CDR3aa: CASSPDSTNTGELFF
CDR3nt: TGTGCCAGCAGCCCGGACAGCACCAACACCGGGGAGCTGTTTTTT

d_gene: TRBD1
abundance: .
j_gene: TRBJ1-2
v_gene: TRBV7-2
CDR3aa: CASRQAGTEGYGYTF
CDR3nt: TGTGCCAGCAGGCAAGCCGGGACAGAGGGATATGGCTACACCTTC

d_gene: TRBD2
abundance: .
j_gene: TRBJ2-5
v_gene: TRBV28
CDR3aa: CASSWAGGQETQYF
CDR3nt: TGTGCCAGCAGCTGGGCGGGAGGGCAGGAGACCCAGTACTTC

d_gene: TRBD1
abundance: .
j_gene: TRBJ2-7
v_gene: TRBV5-1
CDR3aa: CASSLEGARDEQYF
CDR3nt: TGCGCCAGCAGCTTGGAGGGGGCAAGGGACGAGCAGTACTTC

d_gene: .
abundance: .
j_gene: TRBJ2-4
v_gene: TRBV30
CDR3aa: CAWCRGAAKNIQYF
CDR3nt: TGTGCCTGGTGTCGGGGGGCGGCCAAAAACATTCAGTACTTC

d_gene: TRBD1
abundance: .
j_gene: TRBJ2-2
v_gene: TRBV5-4
CDR3aa: CASSSGQGRYTGELFF
CDR3nt: TGTGCCAGCAGCTCCGGACAGGGGCGATACACCGGGGAGCTGTTTTTT

d_gene: .
abundance: .
j_gene: TRBJ1-5
v_gene: TRBV4-2
CDR3aa: CASSLAPDKPQHF
CDR3nt: TGTGCCAGCAGCCTTGCGCCAGACAAGCCCCAGCATTTT

d_gene: .
abundance: .
j_gene: TRBJ1-1
v_gene: TRBV9
CDR3aa: CASTNSPKNTEAFF
CDR3nt: TGTGCCAGTACCAACAGCCCGAAGAACACTGAAGCTTTCTTT

d_gene: TRBD1
abundance: .
j_gene: TRBJ2-7
v_gene: TRBV19
CDR3aa: CASSIGTGGFYEQYF
CDR3nt: TGTGCCAGTAGTATAGGGACAGGGGGCTTCTACGAGCAGTACTTC

d_gene: TRBD1
abundance: .
j_gene: TRBJ1-4
v_gene: TRBV30
CDR3aa: CAWSRDRGEKLFF
CDR3nt: TGTGCCTGGAGCAGAGACAGGGGTGAAAAACTGTTTTTT

d_gene: TRBD1
abundance: .
j_gene: TRBJ2-7
v_gene: TRBV11-2
CDR3aa: CASSSAPGTGYEQYF
CDR3nt: TGTGCCAGCAGCTCAGCCCCCGGGACAGGATACGAGCAGTACTTC

d_gene: TRBD1
abundance: .
j_gene: TRBJ2-1
v_gene: TRBV30
CDR3aa: CAWLRDRGSSYNEQFF
CDR3nt: TGTGCCTGGCTTCGTGACAGGGGAAGCTCCTACAATGAGCAGTTCTTC

d_gene: .
abundance: .
j_gene: TRBJ2-5
v_gene: TRBV30
CDR3aa: CAWTPTSPETQYF
CDR3nt: TGTGCCTGGACCCCGACTAGTCCAGAGACCCAGTACTTC

d_gene: TRBD1
abundance: .
j_gene: TRBJ1-1
v_gene: TRBV7-2
CDR3aa: CASSSQGATEAFF
CDR3nt: TGTGCCAGCAGTTCCCAGGGGGCCACTGAAGCTTTCTTT

d_gene: .
abundance: once
j_gene: TRBJ2-7
v_gene: TRBV27
CDR3aa: CASASPDRTYEQYF
CDR3nt: TGTGCCAGCGCTTCCCCGGACAGAACCTACGAGCAGTACTTC

d_gene: TRBD1
abundance: .
j_gene: TRBJ1-3
v_gene: TRBV6-6
CDR3aa: CASSRDSPSGNTIYF
CDR3nt: TGTGCCAGCAGCCGGGACAGTCCAAGTGGAAACACCATATATTTT

d_gene: .
abundance: few
j_gene: TRBJ1-6
v_gene: TRBV5-6
CDR3aa: CASSFKRGRSPLHF
CDR3nt: TGTGCCAGCAGCTTTAAAAGGGGGAGATCACCCCTCCACTTT

d_gene: TRBD1
abundance: .
j_gene: TRBJ1-1
v_gene: TRBV19
CDR3aa: CASSIERGTGMNTEAFF
CDR3nt: TGTGCCAGTAGTATAGAACGAGGGACAGGAATGAACACTGAAGCTTTCTTT